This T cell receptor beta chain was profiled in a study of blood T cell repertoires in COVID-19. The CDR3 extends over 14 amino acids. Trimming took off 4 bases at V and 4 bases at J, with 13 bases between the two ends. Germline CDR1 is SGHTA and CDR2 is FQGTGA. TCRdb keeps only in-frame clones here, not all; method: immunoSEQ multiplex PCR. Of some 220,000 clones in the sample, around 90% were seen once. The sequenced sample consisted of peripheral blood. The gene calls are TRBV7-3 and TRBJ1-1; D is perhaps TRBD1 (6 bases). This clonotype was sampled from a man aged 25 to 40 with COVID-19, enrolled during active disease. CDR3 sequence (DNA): TGTGCCAGCAGCTCACAGGGATTTGGCACTGAAGCTTTCTTT. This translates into CASSSQGFGTEAFF.